The present T cell receptor (beta chain) was sequenced within a study of CD8+CD57+ T cells in acquired aplastic anemia. Overall study results and limits: Patients and controls shared 25 to 35 CD8+ CDR3 sequences, highly expressed in patients.

Genomic DNA templated the TCR beta VDJ and CDR3 profiling. MiXCR was run by TCRdb on the reads, yielding one entry per CDR3 protein. The profile shows about 470,000 distinct CDR3 sequences, around a third of them singletons. To note about this clonotype: No antigen is known for it.

The CDR3 sequence is 17 residues long. Germline loops: CDR1 SNHLY, CDR2 FYNNEI. The trim removed 6 bases at V and 5 bases at J, leaving 17 bases unmatched. Previously, flow cytometry had revealed CD8+CD57+ cell expansion in the patients chosen for sequencing. No therapy was given to patients before blood sampling. Sequences were obtained from sorted CD4+, CD8+, or CD8+CD57+ T cells (not recorded which) from PBMCs. The chain recombines TRBV2 with TRBJ2-7; 9 nucleotides line up with TRBD1. This TCR derives from a human donor with aplastic anemia. The CDR3 sequence is CASRDPGTGIFLDEQYF. CDR3 nucleotide sequence: TGTGCCAGCAGGGATCCCGGGACAGGGATTTTTCTGGACGAGCAGTACTTC. Variable domain in full (rest from reference TRBV2 and TRBJ2-7): EPEVTQTPSHQVTQMGQEVILRCVPISNHLYFYWYRQILGQKVEFLVSFYNNEISEKSEIFDDQFSVERPDGSNFTLKIRSTKLEDSAMYFCASRDPGTGIFLDEQYFGPGTRLTVT.